These 18 T cell receptor beta chains were sequenced from one sample in a study of early T cells in non-severe SARS-CoV-2 infection. One entry per CDR3 protein, called by TCRdb with MiXCR from the 5' RACE reads. The sample shows approximately 40,000 distinct CDR3 sequences, 8% to 10% of them seen only once. The material sequenced was whole blood. Source of these receptors: an adult who was a healthcare worker with PCR-confirmed SARS-CoV-2 infection or an uninfected control (not recorded which).

This clonotype was seen repeatedly, ten times or more. The chain has TRBV6-1 and TRBJ2-1; the match to TRBD1 covers 10 bases. The V gene's germline CDR1 is MNHNS and CDR2 SASEGT. Unmatched junction bases numbered 5, after V lost 2 bases and J lost 7 bases. CDR3 length: 15 residues. CDR3 amino acids: CASSEWGQGFNEQFF. The CDR3 nucleotides read TGTGCCAGCAGTGAATGGGGACAGGGGTTTAATGAGCAGTTCTTC.

In its sample, this clonotype was seen many times. This chain uses TRBV7-7 with TRBJ2-5, with a tentative D call TRBD2 (6 bases). V gave up 4 bases and J gave up 4 bases, with 13 bases separating them. The CDR3 contains 14 residues. The germline CDR1 and CDR2 sequences are SSHAT and FNYEAQ (reference sequence). The CDR3 DNA reads TGTGCCAGCAGCTCTTCTAGCGCTCTAGAGACCCAGTACTTC. It is translated as CASSSSSALETQYF.

The table lists this clonotype with many counts. The gene calls are TRBV2 and TRBJ2-7, with D possibly TRBD1 on 5 matching bases. The germline gives CDR1 SNHLY, CDR2 FYNNEI. Trimming stripped 5 bases from V and 5 bases from J, with 13 bases between. The CDR3 extends over 13 amino acids. CDR3 protein: CASSLQGYDEQYF. CDR3 nucleotides: TGTGCCAGCAGTTTGCAGGGTTACGACGAGCAGTACTTC.

This clonotype was found many times. The chain uses TRBV12-3 or TRBV12-4 and TRBJ2-3; 8 positions match TRBD2. The length of the CDR3 is 16 residues. J gave up 0 bases and V 11 bases, and 13 bases lay outside the gene matches. As DNA, the CDR3 is TGTGCCCGCCAAAACCCGGGGGGGCCTAGCACAGATACGCAGTATTTT. As protein: CARQNPGGPSTDTQYF.

This clonotype came up many times. This sequence joins TRBV20-1 and TRBJ2-3, with TRBD2 identical over 10 bases. V trimming: 3 bases; J trimming: 2 bases; junction bases outside the gene matches: 5. Germline V gene lookup returns CDR1 DFQATT and CDR2 SNEGSKA (reference sequence). The CDR3 totals 15 residues. CDR3 in amino acids: CSASPSGGPTDTQYF. CDR3 nucleotide sequence: TGCAGTGCTAGCCCTAGCGGGGGCCCCACAGATACGCAGTATTTT.

This clonotype was found a few times. V gene TRBV20-1 combines with J gene TRBJ2-5; 10 bases map to TRBD2. V lost 5 bases to trimming and J lost 5 bases; unmatched junction nucleotides: 8. CDR3 size: 14 residues. From germline, CDR1 is DFQATT and CDR2 SNEGSKA (reference sequence). CDR3 sequence (DNA): TGCAGTGCTGGAAGCGGGGGGGCCGGGGAGACCCAGTACTTC. Amino acids: CSAGSGGAGETQYF.

This clonotype showed up just a few times. This chain uses TRBV29-1 with TRBJ1-1, with a weak D call TRBD1 (5 bases). Germline V gene data show CDR1 as SQVTM and CDR2 as ANQGSEA. V lost 6 bases, J lost 5 bases, and 13 bases lay in between. The CDR3 runs to 12 residues. The CDR3 here is CSVPQVSTEAFF. The CDR3 nucleotides read TGCAGCGTCCCACAGGTTTCTACTGAAGCTTTCTTT.

This clonotype was detected many times. CDR3 in amino acids: CSVVGRASYEQYF. Written as DNA, the CDR3 is TGCAGCGTTGTCGGCCGAGCTTCCTACGAGCAGTACTTC. The chain joins TRBV29-1 to TRBJ2-7; D is undetermined. Trimming left V 4 bases short and J 1 base short, with 11 bases between. The CDR3 covers 13 residues. The germline V gene has CDR1 SQVTM and CDR2 ANQGSEA.

This clonotype was counted many times. The chain has TRBV25-1 and TRBJ2-1; the D call may be TRBD1 or TRBD2 (6 bases each). The ends were cut back, 0 bases at V and 7 bases at J, with 10 bases in the middle. CDR3 size: 14 residues. CDR1 and CDR2 from the germline V gene are MGHDK and SYGVNS. In DNA, the CDR3 is TGTGCCAGCAGTGAATATAGGGGGGCAAATGAGCAGTTCTTC. Its translation is CASSEYRGANEQFF.

The chain joins TRBV6-5 to TRBJ2-2, with D tentatively TRBD2 (7 bases). The V end was cut by 7 bases, the J end by 3 bases, with 9 bases between. Germline loops: CDR1 MNHEY, CDR2 SVGAGI. The CDR3 covers 13 residues. CDR3 protein: CASNGGHTGELFF. The CDR3 DNA follows: TGTGCCAGCAACGGGGGGCACACCGGGGAGCTGTTTTTT.

This clonotype came up many times. The rearrangement uses TRBV5-1 and TRBJ1-1; D unclear. V lost 0 bases to trimming and J lost 5 bases, with 8 bases between them. Germline loops: CDR1 SGHRS, CDR2 YFSETQ. The CDR3 has 13 amino acids. The CDR3 DNA is TGCGCCAGCAGCTTGGATGTGGGGACTGAAGCTTTCTTT. It specifies CASSLDVGTEAFF.

Ten or more counts support this clonotype. The chain employs TRBV29-1 and TRBJ2-6, with no clear D. This CDR3 is 13 amino acids long. In germline, CDR1 is SQVTM, CDR2 ANQGSEA. V was shortened by 5 bases and J by 0 bases, with 5 bases between the two germline ends. CDR3 nucleotides: TGCAGCGTTTCGGGCTCTGGGGCCAACGTCCTGACTTTC. Translating gives CSVSGSGANVLTF. Full variable domain (rest looked up from reference TRBV29-1 and TRBJ2-6): SAVISQKPSRDICQRGTSLTIQCQVDSQVTMMFWYRQQPGQSLTLIATANQGSEATYESGFVIDKFPISRPNLTFSTLTVSNMSPEDSSIYLCSVSGSGANVLTFGAGSRLTVL.

This clonotype was observed at least ten times. The CDR3: CASSLRGANTEAFF. The DNA of the CDR3 is TGTGCCAGCAGCTTAAGGGGGGCGAACACTGAAGCTTTCTTT. The rearrangement uses TRBV7-6 and TRBJ1-1; a possible D gene is TRBD1 (6 bases). Between the trimmed V and J ends, which lost 2 bases and 1 base, there was a span of 8 bases. The CDR3 has 14 residues. Germline V gene data show CDR1 as SGHVS and CDR2 as FNYEAQ.

This chain joins TRBV5-1 and TRBJ1-5, with 7 bases aligning to TRBD1. The length of the CDR3 is 14 residues. J was trimmed by 6 bases and V by 4 bases; bases with no gene match: 7. Looked up from germline, CDR1 is SGHRS and CDR2 is YFSETQ. The CDR3 DNA reads TGCGCCAGCAGCACCGGACAGGAAGGTCAGCCCCAGCATTTT. Translation: CASSTGQEGQPQHF.

This chain joins TRBV18 and TRBJ1-1; the D gene is possibly TRBD1 (6 bases). Germline V gene data show CDR1 as KGHSH and CDR2 as LQKENI. The V gene lost 2 bases and the J gene lost 6 bases, with 22 bases spanning the gap. The CDR3 has 17 amino acids. In DNA, the CDR3 is TGTGCCAGCTCACCAGGGACAAAACAGGGATTATCTGCTGAAGCTTTCTTT. This codes for CASSPGTKQGLSAEAFF. Supplemented by reference TRBV18 and TRBJ1-1, the full variable domain reads NAGVMQNPRHLVRRRGQEARLRCSPMKGHSHVYWYRQLPEEGLKFMVYLQKENIIDESGMPKERFSAEFPKEGPSILRIQQVVRGDSAAYFCASSPGTKQGLSAEAFFGQGTRLTVV.

This clonotype has more than one count but fewer than ten. The chain couples TRBV3-1 to TRBJ2-7, with 11 bases fitting TRBD1. The trim removed 1 base at V and 3 bases at J, leaving 2 bases unmatched. The CDR3 contains 15 residues. The germline CDR1 and CDR2 sequences are LGHDT and YNNKEL (reference sequence). The chain's CDR3 is CASSQGTGGIYEQYF. As DNA, the CDR3 is TGTGCCAGCAGCCAAGGGACAGGGGGCATCTACGAGCAGTACTTC.

The rearrangement links TRBV5-1 to TRBJ2-2, with no clear D. Germline V CDR1 and CDR2: SGHRS, YFSETQ. V was trimmed by 4 bases and J by 2 bases, leaving 9 bases between them. The CDR3 has 14 residues. The chain's CDR3 is CASSITINTGELFF. The CDR3 bases are TGCGCCAGCAGCATTACAATCAACACCGGGGAGCTGTTTTTT.

The chain carries TRBV10-2 and TRBJ2-3; TRBD1 matches at 7 bases. The ends lost 6 bases at V and 1 base at J; junction bases unmatched: 4. CDR3 size: 14 residues. Per germline, CDR1 WSHSY and CDR2 SAAADI. Written as DNA, the CDR3 is TGCGCCAGCAGCACAGGGGCGGGCACAGATACGCAGTATTTT. It yields the protein CASSTGAGTDTQYF.